A selection of T cell receptor beta chains follows, all from one sample in a study of blood T cell repertoires in COVID-19. Clones were read by immunoSEQ multiplex PCR, and TCRdb kept only the in-frame ones, dropping some. The data contain roughly 320,000 clones, around 87% of them singletons. Sequenced input: peripheral blood. These receptors all come from a man aged 70-80 years with acute or convalescent COVID-19. Each CDR3 is given with its conserved first and last residue. The D gene is left open where the match is weak. The listing skips clone size in some rows; elsewhere it reads once, few, many or a size class.

clone size: NA
D gene: NA
V gene: TRBV7-2
J gene: TRBJ2-4
CDR3 length: 16
CDR3 DNA: TGTGCCAGCAGCTTAGTGCCTGACATGACGAGGGACATTCAGTACTTC
CDR3 protein: CASSLVPDMTRDIQYF

clone size: NA
D gene: TRBD1
V gene: TRBV18
J gene: TRBJ1-1
CDR3 length: 14
CDR3 DNA: TGTGCCAGCTCGACAGGGTTGGGGAACACTGAAGCTTTCTTT
CDR3 protein: CASSTGLGNTEAFF

clone size: NA
D gene: NA
V gene: TRBV6-6
J gene: TRBJ2-1
CDR3 length: 16
CDR3 DNA: TGTGCCAGCAGTTACAATCATTTCGGGACACGAAATGAGCAGTTCTTC
CDR3 protein: CASSYNHFGTRNEQFF

clone size: NA
D gene: NA
V gene: TRBV9
J gene: TRBJ2-3
CDR3 length: 17
CDR3 DNA: TGTGCCAGCAGCGTTCCCACCGGGACTGGATACACAGATACGCAGTATTTT
CDR3 protein: CASSVPTGTGYTDTQYF

clone size: NA
D gene: TRBD1
V gene: TRBV24-1
J gene: TRBJ1-6
CDR3 length: 18
CDR3 DNA: TGTGCCACCAGTGATTTGCGTAAGGGTGGGACAGTCGATTCACCCCTCCACTTT
CDR3 protein: CATSDLRKGGTVDSPLHF

clone size: NA
D gene: TRBD1
V gene: TRBV3-1/TRBV3-2
J gene: TRBJ1-2
CDR3 length: 15
CDR3 DNA: TGTGCCAGCAGCAAAATGATACAGGGGGCGCATGGCTACACCTTC
CDR3 protein: CASSKMIQGAHGYTF

clone size: NA
D gene: NA
V gene: TRBV28
J gene: TRBJ1-1
CDR3 length: 12
CDR3 DNA: TGTGCCAGCAGTTTGTGGAGAACTGAAGCTTTCTTT
CDR3 protein: CASSLWRTEAFF

clone size: NA
D gene: NA
V gene: TRBV10-3
J gene: TRBJ1-1
CDR3 length: 11
CDR3 DNA: TGTGCCACCGCCAAGGGGCCCGAAGCTTTCTTT
CDR3 protein: CATAKGPEAFF

clone size: NA
D gene: NA
V gene: TRBV10-3
J gene: TRBJ2-6
CDR3 length: 16
CDR3 DNA: TGTGCCATCAGTGCTGGTGCAGGGATGGAGGGCAACGTCCTGACTTTC
CDR3 protein: CAISAGAGMEGNVLTF

clone size: NA
D gene: NA
V gene: TRBV11-2
J gene: TRBJ1-5
CDR3 length: 13
CDR3 DNA: TGTGCCAGCAGCCAGGGCCGGCCGGGAGCCCAGCATTTT
CDR3 protein: CASSQGRPGAQHF

clone size: NA
D gene: TRBD1
V gene: TRBV6-2/TRBV6-3
J gene: TRBJ2-7
CDR3 length: 15
CDR3 DNA: TGTGCCAGCAGTTACCCCCTTCAGGGACAGTACGAGCAGTACTTC
CDR3 protein: CASSYPLQGQYEQYF

clone size: NA
D gene: TRBD2
V gene: TRBV19
J gene: TRBJ2-1
CDR3 length: 14
CDR3 DNA: TGTGCCAGTAGTATTCAAGCAGCGGGGGGGCCGGAGTTCTTC
CDR3 protein: CASSIQAAGGPEFF

clone size: once
D gene: NA
V gene: TRBV25-1
J gene: TRBJ2-1
CDR3 length: 14
CDR3 DNA: TGTGCCAGCAGTGACAGTCAGGGGGGCAATGAGCAGTTCTTC
CDR3 protein: CASSDSQGGNEQFF

clone size: NA
D gene: TRBD2
V gene: TRBV5-4
J gene: TRBJ2-1
CDR3 length: 15
CDR3 DNA: TGTGCCAGCAGCCCTTCCCGCGGGGGGTACAATGAGCAGTTCTTC
CDR3 protein: CASSPSRGGYNEQFF

clone size: NA
D gene: TRBD2
V gene: TRBV9
J gene: TRBJ2-1
CDR3 length: 17
CDR3 DNA: TGTGCCAGCAGCGTAGTCCCTAGCGGGGGCTCCTACAATGAGCAGTTCTTC
CDR3 protein: CASSVVPSGGSYNEQFF

clone size: NA
D gene: NA
V gene: TRBV24-1
J gene: TRBJ1-2
CDR3 length: 14
CDR3 DNA: TGTGCCACCAGTGCCCCAGGGCTGGTCTATGGCTACACCTTC
CDR3 protein: CATSAPGLVYGYTF

clone size: NA
D gene: NA
V gene: TRBV5-6
J gene: TRBJ2-5
CDR3 length: 14
CDR3 DNA: TGTGCCAGCAGCTTGGGTCCTGCAGGAGAGACCCAGTACTTC
CDR3 protein: CASSLGPAGETQYF

clone size: NA
D gene: NA
V gene: TRBV25-1
J gene: TRBJ2-7
CDR3 length: 11
CDR3 DNA: TGTGCCAGCAGTGGGGCGGGGGCGCAGTACTTC
CDR3 protein: CASSGAGAQYF

clone size: NA
D gene: NA
V gene: TRBV5-6
J gene: TRBJ1-2
CDR3 length: 14
CDR3 DNA: TGTGCCAGCAGCTTGGGACACGTAAACTATGGCTACACCTTC
CDR3 protein: CASSLGHVNYGYTF

clone size: NA
D gene: NA
V gene: TRBV28
J gene: TRBJ1-5
CDR3 length: 15
CDR3 DNA: TGTGCCAGCAGTTTAGGAGGGCTCTCTAGTCAGCCCCAGCATTTT
CDR3 protein: CASSLGGLSSQPQHF

clone size: NA
D gene: TRBD2
V gene: TRBV6-2/TRBV6-3
J gene: TRBJ2-1
CDR3 length: 18
CDR3 DNA: TGTGCCAGCAGTTCCGGCCATTCCGGGAGGAATAGGGTCAATGAGCAGTTCTTC
CDR3 protein: CASSSGHSGRNRVNEQFF

clone size: NA
D gene: NA
V gene: TRBV18
J gene: TRBJ1-1
CDR3 length: 13
CDR3 DNA: TGTGCCAGCTCATCGACAGTGAACACTGAAGCTTTCTTT
CDR3 protein: CASSSTVNTEAFF

clone size: NA
D gene: TRBD1
V gene: TRBV19
J gene: TRBJ2-7
CDR3 length: 14
CDR3 DNA: TGTGCCAGTAGTCAGCGGGACAGGGCCTACGAGCAGTACTTC
CDR3 protein: CASSQRDRAYEQYF

clone size: NA
D gene: NA
V gene: TRBV5-4
J gene: TRBJ1-2
CDR3 length: 17
CDR3 DNA: TGTGCCAGCAGCTTGGGGGGCGGGGCTCGGGCCGTTTATGGCTACACCTTC
CDR3 protein: CASSLGGGARAVYGYTF

clone size: NA
D gene: TRBD1
V gene: TRBV5-1
J gene: TRBJ2-6
CDR3 length: 16
CDR3 DNA: TGCGCCAGCAGCACAGATGACAGGGCTGGGGCCAACGTCCTGACTTTC
CDR3 protein: CASSTDDRAGANVLTF

clone size: NA
D gene: NA
V gene: TRBV2
J gene: TRBJ1-4
CDR3 length: 14
CDR3 DNA: TGTGCCAGCAAAGACAGAACAACTAATGAAAAACTGTTTTTT
CDR3 protein: CASKDRTTNEKLFF

clone size: NA
D gene: NA
V gene: TRBV4-3
J gene: TRBJ2-7
CDR3 length: 15
CDR3 DNA: TGCGCCAGCAGCCAAGATAAGCTACAGGGTAGCGAGCAGTACTTC
CDR3 protein: CASSQDKLQGSEQYF

clone size: NA
D gene: NA
V gene: TRBV28
J gene: TRBJ1-6
CDR3 length: 17
CDR3 DNA: TGTGCCAGCAGTTTAAGAGCGGGGACCCTCTATAATTCACCCCTCCACTTT
CDR3 protein: CASSLRAGTLYNSPLHF

clone size: NA
D gene: TRBD1
V gene: TRBV12-3/TRBV12-4
J gene: TRBJ1-1
CDR3 length: 13
CDR3 DNA: TGTGCCAGCAGCGGACAGGCACCTGGTCGAGCTTTCTTT
CDR3 protein: CASSGQAPGRAFF

clone size: NA
D gene: TRBD1
V gene: TRBV5-6
J gene: TRBJ2-7
CDR3 length: 14
CDR3 DNA: TGTGCCAGCAGCTTGTTCGACAGGGGGTACGAGCAGTACTTC
CDR3 protein: CASSLFDRGYEQYF

clone size: NA
D gene: NA
V gene: TRBV29-1
J gene: TRBJ2-2
CDR3 length: 13
CDR3 DNA: TGCAGCGTTGACGAGCAGAACACCGGGGAGCTGTTTTTT
CDR3 protein: CSVDEQNTGELFF

clone size: NA
D gene: NA
V gene: TRBV3-1/TRBV3-2
J gene: TRBJ2-2
CDR3 length: 15
CDR3 DNA: TGTGCCAGCAGCCGTACCTTGACTGTCACCGGGGAGCTGTTTTTT
CDR3 protein: CASSRTLTVTGELFF

clone size: NA
D gene: TRBD2
V gene: TRBV7-6
J gene: TRBJ2-3
CDR3 length: 16
CDR3 DNA: TGTGCCAGCAGCCCCGTCTCGCGCGGGAGAAGGGATACGCAGTATTTT
CDR3 protein: CASSPVSRGRRDTQYF

clone size: NA
D gene: NA
V gene: TRBV18
J gene: TRBJ1-1
CDR3 length: 15
CDR3 DNA: TGTGCCAGCTCACCAGGGGGGGAGAGAAACACTGAAGCTTTCTTT
CDR3 protein: CASSPGGERNTEAFF

clone size: NA
D gene: NA
V gene: TRBV5-5
J gene: TRBJ1-1
CDR3 length: 15
CDR3 DNA: TGTGCCAGCAGCTTAAGCTCGACGGGGAACACTGAAGCTTTCTTT
CDR3 protein: CASSLSSTGNTEAFF

clone size: once
D gene: NA
V gene: TRBV28
J gene: TRBJ2-7
CDR3 length: 14
CDR3 DNA: TGTGCCAGCAGCCGCCCCGTTCACGGGTACGAGCAGTACTTC
CDR3 protein: CASSRPVHGYEQYF

clone size: few
D gene: NA
V gene: TRBV6-5
J gene: TRBJ1-1
CDR3 length: 15
CDR3 DNA: TGTGCCAGCAGTCAACAGCAGGGTGGTAACACTGAAGCTTTCTTT
CDR3 protein: CASSQQQGGNTEAFF

clone size: few
D gene: TRBD2
V gene: TRBV28
J gene: TRBJ2-1
CDR3 length: 14
CDR3 DNA: TGTGCCAGCAGCACCGGGGGGGGCCCGAATGAGCAGTTCTTC
CDR3 protein: CASSTGGGPNEQFF

clone size: NA
D gene: TRBD1
V gene: TRBV10-3
J gene: TRBJ2-7
CDR3 length: 17
CDR3 DNA: TGTGCCATCAGACTAGGAACCGGGACAGGGGATTCCTACGAGCAGTACTTC
CDR3 protein: CAIRLGTGTGDSYEQYF

clone size: NA
D gene: TRBD2
V gene: TRBV9
J gene: TRBJ2-5
CDR3 length: 15
CDR3 DNA: TGTGCCAGCAGCCCTAGCGGGGGGTTACAAGAGACCCAGTACTTC
CDR3 protein: CASSPSGGLQETQYF

clone size: NA
D gene: NA
V gene: TRBV25-1
J gene: TRBJ2-7
CDR3 length: 11
CDR3 DNA: TGTGCCAGCACCTCCTTCGACGAGCAGTACTTC
CDR3 protein: CASTSFDEQYF

clone size: NA
D gene: NA
V gene: TRBV11-2
J gene: TRBJ2-5
CDR3 length: 13
CDR3 DNA: TGTGCCAGCAGTTCAGGGTTCCGAGAGACCCAGTACTTC
CDR3 protein: CASSSGFRETQYF

clone size: NA
D gene: NA
V gene: TRBV3-1/TRBV3-2
J gene: TRBJ2-7
CDR3 length: 11
CDR3 DNA: TGTGCCAGCAGCTCCCTATTCGGGCAGTACTTC
CDR3 protein: CASSSLFGQYF

clone size: NA
D gene: NA
V gene: TRBV5-4
J gene: TRBJ2-4
CDR3 length: 15
CDR3 DNA: TGTGCCAGCAGCTTGCCAACTCCGGGGGAAAACATTCAGTACTTC
CDR3 protein: CASSLPTPGENIQYF

clone size: NA
D gene: NA
V gene: TRBV7-2
J gene: TRBJ2-5
CDR3 length: 14
CDR3 DNA: TGTGCCAGCAGCTTAGTTCCCTCCAGGCAGACCCAGTACTTC
CDR3 protein: CASSLVPSRQTQYF

clone size: NA
D gene: NA
V gene: TRBV30
J gene: TRBJ1-1
CDR3 length: 14
CDR3 DNA: TGTGCCTGGAGTGTATTAGCCACGAACACTGAAGCTTTCTTT
CDR3 protein: CAWSVLATNTEAFF

clone size: NA
D gene: TRBD2
V gene: TRBV19
J gene: TRBJ2-1
CDR3 length: 18
CDR3 DNA: TGTGCCAGTAGTATAAGGCCCCCGGGGGGGGCTTCCTACAATGAGCAGTTCTTC
CDR3 protein: CASSIRPPGGASYNEQFF

clone size: NA
D gene: NA
V gene: TRBV5-8
J gene: TRBJ1-5
CDR3 length: 14
CDR3 DNA: TGTGCCAGCAGCTTCGGGGGGATGTATCAGCCCCAGCATTTT
CDR3 protein: CASSFGGMYQPQHF

clone size: NA
D gene: TRBD1
V gene: TRBV28
J gene: TRBJ1-2
CDR3 length: 16
CDR3 DNA: TGTGCCAGCAGTGCGAGACCGGGACAGGGGGCGGAAGGCTACACCTTC
CDR3 protein: CASSARPGQGAEGYTF

clone size: NA
D gene: NA
V gene: TRBV20-1
J gene: TRBJ2-7
CDR3 length: 13
CDR3 DNA: TGCAGTGCTAGTCTGGGGCAGACCTACGAGCAGTACTTC
CDR3 protein: CSASLGQTYEQYF

clone size: NA
D gene: NA
V gene: TRBV7-8
J gene: TRBJ1-5
CDR3 length: 14
CDR3 DNA: TGTGCCAGCAGCTTACAACAGGATTATCAGCCCCAGCATTTT
CDR3 protein: CASSLQQDYQPQHF

clone size: few
D gene: NA
V gene: TRBV3-1/TRBV3-2
J gene: TRBJ1-2
CDR3 length: 15
CDR3 DNA: TGTGCCAGCAGCCAAGATGCTCAGGGTAACTATGGCTACACCTTC
CDR3 protein: CASSQDAQGNYGYTF

clone size: NA
D gene: TRBD2
V gene: TRBV5-1
J gene: TRBJ2-7
CDR3 length: 15
CDR3 DNA: TGCGCCAGCAGCTTTACTAGCGGGAGTGTCTACGAGCAGTACTTC
CDR3 protein: CASSFTSGSVYEQYF

clone size: NA
D gene: NA
V gene: TRBV19
J gene: TRBJ1-2
CDR3 length: 13
CDR3 DNA: TGTGCCAGTAGTATAACAGGGCTCTATGGCTACACCTTC
CDR3 protein: CASSITGLYGYTF

clone size: NA
D gene: NA
V gene: TRBV9
J gene: TRBJ1-1
CDR3 length: 15
CDR3 DNA: TGTGCCAGCAGCGTCCAGGGGATATCGAACACTGAAGCTTTCTTT
CDR3 protein: CASSVQGISNTEAFF